A single sample is the source of the 27 T cell receptor beta chains below, sequenced in a study of glioma-infiltrating T cells. The iRepertoire nested amplicon-rescue multiplex PCR amplified TCR alpha and beta CDR3s from RNA. One entry per CDR3 protein, called by TCRdb with MiXCR from the multiplex PCR reads. The data show some 90,000 distinct CDR3 sequences, roughly 40% seen once. Sequences were obtained from glioma tissue, nonneoplastic brain tissue, or PBMCs (not recorded which). Receptors were obtained from a human donor with low-grade glioma or glioblastoma, undergoing nonglioma brain surgery, or in good health (not recorded which).

The rearrangement joins TRBV28 to TRBJ2-7; TRBD1 matches at 9 bases. The CDR3 runs to 15 residues. Unmatched junction bases numbered 10, after V lost 5 bases and J lost 5 bases. The germline V gene has CDR1 MDHEN and CDR2 SYDVKM. The CDR3 coding sequence is TGTGCCAGCAGTACGAATCCGGGACAGGGCCACGAGCAGTACTTC. Protein: CASSTNPGQGHEQYF.

The chain has TRBV28 and TRBJ2-7; a weak D match, TRBD1 (7 bases). The CDR3 contains 14 residues. Germline V gene sequence: CDR1 MDHEN, CDR2 SYDVKM. V was trimmed by 8 bases and J by 4 bases, leaving 18 bases between them. CDR3 in amino acids: CASGPATGTYEQYF. The CDR3 DNA sequence: TGTGCCAGCGGCCCAGCGACAGGGACTTACGAGCAGTACTTC.

This clonotype was found many times. The chain combines TRBV20-1 with TRBJ2-5, with TRBD2 as a possible D gene (6 bases). Germline CDR1 is DFQATT and CDR2 is SNEGSKA (reference sequence). Trimming stripped 2 bases from V and 7 bases from J, with 26 bases between. The CDR3 is 17 residues long. Here the CDR3 DNA reads TGCAGTGCTAGACGTCGGGAGCTGGGTGGTATCTGGAGGACCCAGTACTTC. It specifies CSARRRELGGIWRTQYF.

In the case of this clonotype: A single base separates this from a much larger clone, so it may be a read error. V and J are TRBV14 and TRBJ1-1, with a weak D call TRBD1 (6 bases). Germline-derived CDR1 and CDR2 are SGHDN and FVKESK. V was cut by 8 bases and J by 1 base, with 11 bases left in between. This CDR3 spans 13 amino acids. CDR3 coding DNA: TGTGCCAGCGGGCGACAGGAGAACACTGAAGCTTTCTTT. It specifies CASGRQENTEAFF.

With regard to this clonotype: A read error may account for a junction end that differs from germline. The gene calls are TRBV28 and TRBJ2-1; 10 bases match TRBD2. CDR1 is MDHEN and CDR2 is SYDVKM in the germline V gene. The CDR3 loop spans 15 amino acids. The CDR3 loop reads CASTKSGGAYSEQFF. CDR3 bases: TGTGCCAGCACTAAGAGCGGGGGGGCTTACAGTGAGCAGTTCTTT.

Remarks on this clonotype: Compared with germline, one end of the junction differs, possibly owing to a read error. The chain links TRBV7-2 to TRBJ1-5, with no clear D. Germline V CDR1 and CDR2: SGHTA, FQGNSA. This CDR3 spans 16 amino acids. The CDR3: CASSLGGPYSNEPQNF. CDR3 nucleotide sequence: TGTGCCAGCAGCTTAGGAGGGCCGTATAGCAATGAGCCCCAGAATTTC.

On this clonotype itself: The conserved final phenylalanine or tryptophan is absent from the CDR3, which likely points to a read error. No DNA is shown, since the ends of the CDR3 on it are uncertain; the CDR3 is the one TCRdb lists. The J gene is TRBJ2-3, the V gene TRBV11-2; the tabulated D call, TRBD2, remains unverified against the DNA. A total of 16 residues make up the CDR3, ends included. CDR1 SGHAT and CDR2 FQNNGV come from the germline V gene. CDR3 amino acids: CASSLELAGGQDTRYL.

This clonotype was seen many times. The J gene is TRBJ1-1, the V gene TRBV19, with D uncertain. V dropped 7 bases and J dropped 0 bases, with 12 bases sitting between them. CDR3 size: 14 residues. Germline V gene data show CDR1 as LNHDA and CDR2 as SQIVND (reference sequence). This CDR3 is CASTHRRVNTEAFF. The CDR3 nucleotides read TGTGCCAGTACCCATAGGCGGGTGAACACTGAAGCTTTCTTT.

J is TRBJ2-1 and V is TRBV6-2 or TRBV6-3; 9 positions match TRBD1. This CDR3 comprises 14 residues. Germline V gene lookup returns CDR1 MNHEY and CDR2 SVGEGT. Unmatched junction bases numbered 9, after V lost 5 bases and J lost 10 bases. DNA for the CDR3: TGTGCCAGCAGTGAAATTGGACAGGGGTTCGAGCAGTTCTTC. The encoded protein is CASSEIGQGFEQFF.

The rearrangement uses TRBV7-6 and TRBJ2-3; the D gene is possibly TRBD2 (6 bases). Trimming took 5 bases from V and 0 from J, leaving 12 bases between them. The germline CDR1 and CDR2 sequences are SGHVS and FNYEAQ. This CDR3 contains 15 residues. CDR3 in DNA: TGTGCCAGCAGCCCCACCGGGACTAGCACAGATACGCAGTATTTT. Protein product: CASSPTGTSTDTQYF. The variable domain in full, with the rest retrieved from reference TRBV7-6 and TRBJ2-3, is GAGVSQSPRYKVTKRGQDVALRCDPISGHVSLYWYRQALGQGPEFLTYFNYEAQQDKSGLPNDRFSAERPEGSISTLTIQRTEQRDSAMYRCASSPTGTSTDTQYFGPGTRLTVL.

The V call is TRBV30, the J call TRBJ2-2; TRBD1 matches 7 bases. V lost 4 bases, J lost 4 bases, and 3 bases stayed unmatched. There are 13 residues in the CDR3. The germline V gene has CDR1 GTSNPN and CDR2 SVGIG (reference sequence). CDR3 DNA sequence: TGTGCCTGGATAAGGGGGCGCACCGGGGAGCTGTTTTTT. This codes for CAWIRGRTGELFF.

This clonotype was recorded at least ten times. The gene calls are TRBV29-1 and TRBJ1-1; D remains unclear. V was clipped by 2 bases and J by 1 base, with 5 bases between them. This CDR3 spans 12 amino acids. The germline gives CDR1 SQVTM, CDR2 ANQGSEA. For the CDR3, the DNA is TGCAGCGTTGAATTGCAGAACACTGAAGCTTTCTTT. Translating gives CSVELQNTEAFF.

As regards this clonotype: A much bigger clone sits one base away, suggesting this may be a read error. The V gene is TRBV14, the J gene TRBJ1-2; 7 nucleotides align to TRBD1. Trimming cost V 3 bases and J 2 bases; bases outside gene matches: 6. Germline V gives CDR1 SGHDN, CDR2 FVKESK. The CDR3 contains 15 residues. The CDR3 bases are TGTGCCAGCAGCCACGGCAGGGGGTGGAACTATGGCTACACCTTC. Its protein product is CASSHGRGWNYGYTF.

This clonotype was counted at least ten times. The rearrangement links TRBV2 to TRBJ2-1; possibly TRBD1 or TRBD2 for D (5 bases each). Trimming left V 3 bases short and J 3 bases short, with 12 bases between. The germline V gene has CDR1 SNHLY and CDR2 FYNNEI. The CDR3 consists of 15 residues. Here the CDR3 reads CASSEGPEGYNEQFF. The CDR3 region has the DNA TGTGCCAGCAGTGAGGGGCCCGAGGGCTACAATGAGCAGTTCTTC. Combining the CDR3 with reference TRBV2 and TRBJ2-1 gives the whole variable domain EPEVTQTPSHQVTQMGQEVILRCVPISNHLYFYWYRQILGQKVEFLVSFYNNEISEKSEIFDDQFSVERPDGSNFTLKIRSTKLEDSAMYFCASSEGPEGYNEQFFGPGTRLTVL.

This chain links TRBV28 with TRBJ1-1, with D possibly being TRBD1 (5 bases). Trimming left V 7 bases short and J 8 bases short, with 20 bases between. Germline-derived CDR1 and CDR2 are MDHEN and SYDVKM. This CDR3 comprises 14 residues. The CDR3 here is CASIARTWGAEAFF. The CDR3, as DNA: TGTGCCAGCATCGCCCGGACATGGGGTGCGGAAGCTTTCTTT.

The chain joins TRBV7-3 to TRBJ1-1; D may be TRBD1 (5 bases). CDR1 is SGHTA and CDR2 is FQGTGA in the germline V gene. V was clipped by 5 bases and J by 10 bases, with 26 bases between them. The CDR3 runs 16 residues. CDR3 sequence reads: CASSVDPGRPNTGAFF. As DNA, the CDR3 is TGTGCCAGCAGCGTAGACCCGGGACGCCCGAACACCGGAGCTTTCTTT.

This clonotype was observed many times. This chain joins TRBV12-3 or TRBV12-4 and TRBJ1-2; TRBD1 matches 8 bases. The V segment lost 6 bases and the J segment 7 bases; nucleotides outside the gene matches: 10. The CDR3 contains 14 residues. The DNA for the CDR3 is TGTGCCAGCAGAACGACTGGACAGGGTGCTGGCTACACCTTC. This translates into CASRTTGQGAGYTF.

This clonotype was seen only a few times. At one end, the junction sequence differs from germline, possibly due to a read error. This chain joins TRBV11-3 and TRBJ2-2; perhaps TRBD1 as D (5 bases). Germline CDR1 and CDR2: SGHNT and YENEEA. This CDR3 has 16 amino acids. CDR3 bases: TGTGCCGGCAGCTCGGGCAGGACATCGAACACCGGGGAGCTGTTTTTT. This codes for CAGSSGRTSNTGELFF.

This clonotype has ten or more counts. The gene calls are TRBV28 and TRBJ1-1; tentative D call: TRBD1 (6 bases). Germline CDR1 MDHEN, CDR2 SYDVKM. Trimming left V 5 bases short and J 8 bases short, with 15 bases between. This CDR3 spans 13 amino acids. The CDR3 DNA reads TGTGCCAGCAGTCTCGGAACAGGGCAAGAAGCTTTCTTT. It is translated as CASSLGTGQEAFF.

This clonotype was seen many times. This chain joins TRBV7-3 and TRBJ2-7; 7 bases agree with TRBD2. The CDR3 covers 14 residues. CDR1 SGHTA and CDR2 FQGTGA come from the germline V gene. The V and J ends lost 0 bases and 6 bases, in that order; junction bases with no gene match: 5. CDR3 amino acids: CASSLTYPGGEQYF. CDR3 nucleotide sequence: TGTGCCAGCAGCTTAACGTATCCGGGGGGCGAGCAGTACTTC.

Note on this clonotype: The germline gene is not matched at one end of the junction; a read error may be the cause. This chain joins TRBV7-9 and TRBJ1-5, with a tentative D call TRBD1 (5 bases). Germline V gives CDR1 SEHNR, CDR2 FQNEAQ (reference sequence). CDR3 length equals 16 residues. DNA of the CDR3: TGTGCCAGCAGCTTAGCGGGGGTCGGAGGGGTTCAGCTCCAGCATTTT. Encoded protein: CASSLAGVGGVQLQHF. The variable domain in full, with the rest retrieved from reference TRBV7-9 and TRBJ1-5, is DTGVSQNPRHKITKRGQNVTFRCDPISEHNRLYWYRQTLGQGPEFLTYFQNEAQLEKSRLLSDRFSAERPKGSFSTLEIQRTEQGDSAMYLCASSLAGVGGVQLQHFGDGTRLSIL.

On this clonotype itself: Since no conserved phenylalanine or tryptophan closes the CDR3, a read error is the likely cause. The DNA is left out, because the CDR3 cannot be placed on it with certainty; the CDR3 is given as TCRdb lists it. This CDR3 reads CASSYSEEGIKYY. The rearrangement joins TRBV6-5 to TRBJ2-7; the table's D call TRBD2 went unverified against the DNA. The CDR3 numbers 13 amino acids, ends counted. Germline CDR1 reads MNHEY; CDR2 reads SVGAGI.

The rearrangement links TRBV4-1 to TRBJ1-3; D gene uncertain. V shed 0 bases and J shed 4 bases, with 10 bases lying between them. This CDR3 is built from 15 residues. Looked up from germline, CDR1 is MGHRA and CDR2 is YSYEKL. The CDR3 region is CASSQDGEQGNTIYF. Here the CDR3 DNA reads TGCGCCAGCAGCCAAGATGGGGAGCAGGGAAACACCATATATTTT.

Comment on this clonotype: This clone may be a read error of a much larger clone one base away. The chain combines TRBV19 with TRBJ1-5; D perhaps matches TRBD1 (5 bases). From germline, CDR1 is LNHDA and CDR2 SQIVND (reference sequence). V was shortened by 7 bases and J by 3 bases, with 22 bases between the two germline ends. This CDR3 comprises 17 residues. The DNA for the CDR3 is TGTGCCAGTAATGGGGACCTGGGGGAGGACCTCAATCAGCCCCAGCATTTT. Encoded protein: CASNGDLGEDLNQPQHF.

There are many counts of this clonotype. The V gene is TRBV10-3, the J gene TRBJ1-5; possibly TRBD1 for D (6 bases). Per germline, CDR1 ENHRY and CDR2 SYGVKD. The CDR3 is made up of 14 amino acids. The V and J ends lost 6 bases and 4 bases respectively, with 13 bases between them. CDR3 loop: CAISSDRTNQPQHF. The CDR3 DNA sequence: TGTGCCATCAGCTCCGACAGGACGAATCAGCCCCAGCATTTT.

This clonotype was counted ten times or more. The chain recombines TRBV10-2 with TRBJ2-7; D is unclear. Germline V lookup: CDR1 WSHSY, CDR2 SAAADI. This CDR3 spans 14 amino acids. Trimming took off 0 bases at V and 0 bases at J, with 6 bases between the two ends. The CDR3 region is CASSESASSYEQYF. The CDR3, as DNA: TGCGCCAGCAGTGAGTCGGCCAGCTCCTACGAGCAGTACTTC.

This chain connects TRBV4-1 to TRBJ2-5, with TRBD2 as a possible D gene (6 bases). V was pared by 3 bases and J by 4 bases, with 15 bases between. The CDR3 is made up of 15 amino acids. Germline loops: CDR1 MGHRA, CDR2 YSYEKL. CDR3 in amino acids: CASSHGGPSTETQYF. CDR3 DNA: TGCGCCAGCAGCCACGGAGGGCCCAGCACAGAGACCCAGTACTTC.